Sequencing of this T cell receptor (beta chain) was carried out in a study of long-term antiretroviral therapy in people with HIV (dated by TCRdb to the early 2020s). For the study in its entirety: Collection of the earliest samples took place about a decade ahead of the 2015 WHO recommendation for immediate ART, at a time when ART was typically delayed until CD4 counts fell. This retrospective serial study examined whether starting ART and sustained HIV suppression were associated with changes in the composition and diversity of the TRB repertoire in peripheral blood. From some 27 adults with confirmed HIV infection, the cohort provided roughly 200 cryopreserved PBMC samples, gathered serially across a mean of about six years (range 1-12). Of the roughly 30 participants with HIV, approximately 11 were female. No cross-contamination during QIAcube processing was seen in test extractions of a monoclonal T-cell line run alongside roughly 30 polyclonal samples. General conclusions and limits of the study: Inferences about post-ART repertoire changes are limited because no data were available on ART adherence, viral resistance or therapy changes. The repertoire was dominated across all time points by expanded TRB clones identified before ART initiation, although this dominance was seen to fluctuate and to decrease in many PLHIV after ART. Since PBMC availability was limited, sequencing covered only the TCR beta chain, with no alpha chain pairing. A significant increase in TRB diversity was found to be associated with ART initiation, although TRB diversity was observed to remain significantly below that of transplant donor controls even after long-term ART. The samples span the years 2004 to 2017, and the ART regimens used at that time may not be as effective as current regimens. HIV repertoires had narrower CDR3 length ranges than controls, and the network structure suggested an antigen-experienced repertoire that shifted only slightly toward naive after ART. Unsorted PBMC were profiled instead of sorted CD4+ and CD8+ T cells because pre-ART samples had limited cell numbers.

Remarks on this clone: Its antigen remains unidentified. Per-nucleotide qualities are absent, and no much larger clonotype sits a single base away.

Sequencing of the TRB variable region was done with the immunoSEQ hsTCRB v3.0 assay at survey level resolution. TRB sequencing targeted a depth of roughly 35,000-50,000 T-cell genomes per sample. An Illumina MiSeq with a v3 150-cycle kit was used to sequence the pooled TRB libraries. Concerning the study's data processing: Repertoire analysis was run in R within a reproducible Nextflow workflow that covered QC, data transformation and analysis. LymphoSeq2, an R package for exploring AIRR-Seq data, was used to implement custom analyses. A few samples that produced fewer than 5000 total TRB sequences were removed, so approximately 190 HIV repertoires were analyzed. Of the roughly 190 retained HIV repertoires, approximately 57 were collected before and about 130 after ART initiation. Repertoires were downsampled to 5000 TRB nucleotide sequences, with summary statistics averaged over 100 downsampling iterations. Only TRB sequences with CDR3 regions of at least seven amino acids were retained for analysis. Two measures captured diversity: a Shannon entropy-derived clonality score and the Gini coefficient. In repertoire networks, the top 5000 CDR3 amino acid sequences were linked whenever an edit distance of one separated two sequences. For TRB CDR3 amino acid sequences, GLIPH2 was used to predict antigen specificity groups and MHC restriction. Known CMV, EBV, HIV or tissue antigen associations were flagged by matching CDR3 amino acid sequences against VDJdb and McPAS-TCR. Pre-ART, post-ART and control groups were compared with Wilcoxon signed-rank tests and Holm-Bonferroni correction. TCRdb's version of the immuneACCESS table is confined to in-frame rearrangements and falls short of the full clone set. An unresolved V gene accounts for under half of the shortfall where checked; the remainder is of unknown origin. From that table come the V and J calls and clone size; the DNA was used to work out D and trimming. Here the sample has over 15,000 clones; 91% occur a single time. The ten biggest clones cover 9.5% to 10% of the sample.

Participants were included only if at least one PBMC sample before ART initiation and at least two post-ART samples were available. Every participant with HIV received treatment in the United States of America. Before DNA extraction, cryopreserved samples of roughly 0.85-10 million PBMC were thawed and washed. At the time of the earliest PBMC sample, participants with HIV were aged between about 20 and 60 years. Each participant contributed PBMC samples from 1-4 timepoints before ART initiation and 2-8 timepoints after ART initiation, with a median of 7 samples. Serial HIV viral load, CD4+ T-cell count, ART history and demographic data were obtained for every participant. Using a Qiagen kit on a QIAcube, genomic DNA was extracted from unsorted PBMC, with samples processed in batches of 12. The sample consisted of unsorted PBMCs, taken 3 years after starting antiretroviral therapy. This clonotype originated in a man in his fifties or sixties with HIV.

The CDR3 reads CASIGSLDQPQHF. The DNA sequence is TGTGCCAGCATCGGGAGTCTGGATCAGCCCCAGCATTTT. The sequence links TRBV2 to TRBJ1-5; confidence is insufficient to name the D gene. V is reduced by 7 bases and J by 5 bases, leaving a spacing of 12 bases between them. CDR1 and CDR2, looked up from the germline V gene, are SNHLY and FYNNEI. From its cysteine to its phenylalanine, the CDR3 spans 13 amino acids. Solely the CDR3 DNA is kept, with 39 bases framed from the first base.